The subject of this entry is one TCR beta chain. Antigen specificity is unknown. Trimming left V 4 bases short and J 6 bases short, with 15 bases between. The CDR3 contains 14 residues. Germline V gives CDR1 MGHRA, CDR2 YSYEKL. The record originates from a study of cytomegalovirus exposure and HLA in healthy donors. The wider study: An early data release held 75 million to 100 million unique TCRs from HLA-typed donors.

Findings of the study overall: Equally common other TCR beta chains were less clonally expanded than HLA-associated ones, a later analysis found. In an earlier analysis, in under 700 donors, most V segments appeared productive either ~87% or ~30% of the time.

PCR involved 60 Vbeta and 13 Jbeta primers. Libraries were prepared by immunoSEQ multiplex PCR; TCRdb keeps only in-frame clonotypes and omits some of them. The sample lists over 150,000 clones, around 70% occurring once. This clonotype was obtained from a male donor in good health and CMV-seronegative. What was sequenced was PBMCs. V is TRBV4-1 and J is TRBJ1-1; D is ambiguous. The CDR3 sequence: CASSPPGGYPEAFF. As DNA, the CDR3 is TGCGCCAGCAGCCCCCCGGGAGGGTACCCTGAAGCTTTCTTT.